This is a list of T cell receptor beta chains from one sample in a study of blood T cell repertoires in COVID-19. Profiling relied on immunoSEQ multiplex PCR, and the TCRdb table lists in-frame clones only, not all of them. The table lists roughly 250,000 clones, 82% of them singletons. Sequencing was performed on peripheral blood. The receptors derive from a woman aged 60-75 years with active or convalescent COVID-19. CDR3s include the opening cysteine and the closing phenylalanine or tryptophan. The D gene is left open where the match is weak. Size is omitted from some rows. Given values are once, few, many or a class for expanded clones.

NA	NA	TRBV7-2	TRBJ1-1	CASSLGGRQEAFF	TGTGCCAGCAGCTTAGGGGGGAGGCAGGAGGCTTTCTTT
NA	NA	TRBV7-9	TRBJ1-2	CASTEGFGYGYTF	TGTGCCAGCACCGAGGGATTCGGCTATGGCTACACCTTC
NA	NA	TRBV6-2/TRBV6-3	TRBJ1-1	CASSPGRLRVGAFF	TGTGCCAGCAGTCCCGGCCGTTTACGGGTAGGAGCTTTCTTT
TRBD2	once	TRBV11-2	TRBJ2-4	CASSPRGLAGEVAKNIQYF	TGTGCCAGCAGCCCTAGGGGACTAGCGGGGGAAGTAGCCAAAAACATTCAGTACTTC
TRBD1	NA	TRBV5-6	TRBJ1-1	CASSSPGTGETEAFF	TGTGCCAGCAGCTCTCCAGGGACAGGGGAAACTGAAGCTTTCTTT
TRBD1	NA	TRBV3-1/TRBV3-2	TRBJ1-2	CASSQATGGYGYTF	TGTGCCAGCAGCCAAGCGACAGGGGGTTATGGCTACACCTTC
TRBD2	NA	TRBV6-6	TRBJ2-2	CASSAGLAGYGELFF	TGTGCCAGCAGTGCGGGACTAGCGGGGTACGGGGAGCTGTTTTTT
TRBD2	NA	TRBV4-1	TRBJ2-7	CASSQALAGVAYEQYF	TGCGCCAGCAGCCAAGCCCTGGCGGGGGTGGCCTACGAGCAGTACTTC
NA	NA	TRBV5-8	TRBJ1-6	CASGTRGSSPLHF	TGTGCCAGCGGAACCAGGGGCTCTTCACCCCTCCACTTT
NA	once	TRBV11-2	TRBJ1-6	CASSFLSDSPLHF	TGTGCCAGCAGCTTTTTGAGCGATTCACCCCTCCACTTT
NA	NA	TRBV18	TRBJ2-6	CASSHSPTGTGANVLTF	TGTGCCAGCTCACATTCCCCCACAGGGACTGGGGCCAACGTCCTGACTTTC
NA	NA	TRBV5-6	TRBJ1-2	CASSLRQGDGYTF	TGTGCCAGCAGCTTGCGGCAGGGTGATGGCTACACCTTC
TRBD2	NA	TRBV4-1	TRBJ2-5	CASSQDGAGGLETQYF	TGCGCCAGCAGCCAAGATGGGGCGGGGGGGCTGGAGACCCAGTACTTC
NA	NA	TRBV7-9	TRBJ2-3	CASSLRTTNTDTQYF	TGTGCCAGCAGCCTCCGGACTACCAACACAGATACGCAGTATTTT
TRBD2	NA	TRBV18	TRBJ2-5	CASSHGSGGQETQYF	TGTGCCAGCTCACATGGTAGCGGGGGACAAGAGACCCAGTACTTC
TRBD1	NA	TRBV20-1	TRBJ1-3	CSASGDRVRGNTIYF	TGCAGTGCTAGTGGGGACAGGGTCCGGGGAAACACCATATATTTT